This is a list of T cell receptor beta chains from one sample in a study of blood T cell repertoires in COVID-19. TCRdb keeps only in-frame clones here, not all; method: immunoSEQ multiplex PCR. The table has approximately 38,000 clones, 80% to 90% seen once. Material: peripheral blood. The receptors come from a human donor in a cohort sampled during active COVID-19. Each CDR3 is given with its conserved first and last residue. A D gene is named only where the DNA matches it firmly. Only part of the rows carry a size: once, few, many, or a class if the clone is expanded.

>.|TRBV4-1|TRBJ1-5|TRBD1
TGCGCCAGCAGCCCAAGACAGGGAGGTCAGCCCCAGCATTTT
CASSPRQGGQPQHF
>.|TRBV29-1|TRBJ1-1|.
TGCAGCGTTGGGCCCGGGGGGGGAAGAACTGAAGCTTTCTTT
CSVGPGGGRTEAFF
>.|TRBV19|TRBJ2-1|.
TGTGCCAGTAGTATAGTCGGGTATGAGCAGTTCTTC
CASSIVGYEQFF
>once|TRBV15|TRBJ2-7|.
TGTGCCACCAGCAGGGTGGGCGGGATAGGTGAGCAGTACTTC
CATSRVGGIGEQYF
>.|TRBV5-7|TRBJ1-1|.
TGTGCCAGCAGGGCCGGACAGTCGAACACTGAAGCTTTCTTT
CASRAGQSNTEAFF
>.|TRBV12-2|TRBJ1-1|.
TGTGCAAGTCGCAACGACGACAGGGGGGTCACTGAAGCTTTCTTT
CASRNDDRGVTEAFF
>once|TRBV5-7|TRBJ2-1|TRBD2
TGTGCCAGCAGCTCATCCGGGACTAGCGGGATTGGCGATGAGCAGTTCTTC
CASSSSGTSGIGDEQFF
>.|TRBV19|TRBJ2-2|TRBD1
TGTGCCAGTAGTACTTCCCGGGACAGGGGGCCGCGTGGGGAGCTGTTTTTT
CASSTSRDRGPRGELFF
>.|TRBV9|TRBJ1-1|TRBD1
TGTGCCAGCAGCGTATGGCCCCTAAAACCGGGACAGGGGGCATGGGGCACTGAAGCTTTCTTT
CASSVWPLKPGQGAWGTEAFF
>.|TRBV28|TRBJ1-2|TRBD1
TGTGCCAGCAGTACACGGACAGGGGGCGACTATGGCTACACCTTC
CASSTRTGGDYGYTF